These 3 T cell receptor beta chains came from one sample sequenced in a study of T cell changes during pregnancy in multiple sclerosis. Sequencing was performed with immunoSEQ multiplex PCR; in TCRdb, only in-frame clones are kept and a portion is missing. The sample has more than 45,000 clones; roughly 93% are singletons. Sequencing used CD8+ T cells from peripheral blood mononuclear cells, obtained in the second trimester of pregnancy. The receptors here all came from a female donor with multiple sclerosis, enrolled in a pregnancy study.

In its sample, this clone was seen once. V is TRBV27 and J is TRBJ2-7, with unresolved D. Germline CDR1 reads MNHEY; CDR2 reads SMNVEV (reference sequence). V dropped 2 bases and J dropped 5 bases, with 10 bases sitting between them. The CDR3 is 13 amino acids. CDR3 sequence (DNA): TGTGCCAGCAGTTTAGGGCTAAGGAACGAGCAGTACTTC. Protein product: CASSLGLRNEQYF.

The rearrangement links TRBV4-1 to TRBJ2-7; D might be TRBD2 (5 bases). V was cut by 2 bases and J by 1 base, with 9 bases left in between. CDR3 length: 14 residues. Germline V gene lookup returns CDR1 MGHRA and CDR2 YSYEKL. The CDR3 DNA reads as TGCGCCAGCAGCCAAACGGAGGTTTCCTACGAGCAGTACTTC. Protein: CASSQTEVSYEQYF.

This chain links TRBV7-9 with TRBJ2-1; D is possibly TRBD2 (5 bases). The V gene lost 5 bases and the J gene lost 8 bases, with 19 bases spanning the gap. CDR1 is SEHNR, CDR2 FQNEAQ, per germline (reference sequence). The CDR3 loop spans 15 amino acids. In DNA form, the CDR3 reads TGTGCCAGCAGCCCTGGTGGAGGACCCCGGGATGAGCAGTTCTTC. Amino acids: CASSPGGGPRDEQFF.